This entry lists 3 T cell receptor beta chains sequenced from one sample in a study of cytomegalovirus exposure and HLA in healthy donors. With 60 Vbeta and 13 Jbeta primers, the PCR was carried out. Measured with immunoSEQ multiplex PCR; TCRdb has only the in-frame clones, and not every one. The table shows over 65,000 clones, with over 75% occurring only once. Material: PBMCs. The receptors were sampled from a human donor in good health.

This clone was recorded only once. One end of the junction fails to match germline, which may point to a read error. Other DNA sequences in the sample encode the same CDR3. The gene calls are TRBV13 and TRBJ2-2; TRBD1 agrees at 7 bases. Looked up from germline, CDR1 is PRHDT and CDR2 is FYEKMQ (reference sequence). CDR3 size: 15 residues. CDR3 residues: CASSFGTANTGELFF. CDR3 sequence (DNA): TGCGCCAGCAGCTTTGGGACAGCGAACACCGGGGAGCTGTTTTTT.

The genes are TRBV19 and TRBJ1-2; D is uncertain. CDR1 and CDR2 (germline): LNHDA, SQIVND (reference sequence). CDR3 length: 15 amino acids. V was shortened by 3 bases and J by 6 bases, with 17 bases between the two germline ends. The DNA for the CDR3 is TGTGCCAGTAGTATGGCTACGGGTTGGGGAGATGGCTACACCTTC. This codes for CASSMATGWGDGYTF.

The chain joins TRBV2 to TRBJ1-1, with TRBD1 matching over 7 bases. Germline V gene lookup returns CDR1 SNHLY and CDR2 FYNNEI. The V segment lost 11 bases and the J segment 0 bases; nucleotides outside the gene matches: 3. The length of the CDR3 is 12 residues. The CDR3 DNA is TGTGCCGGCGGGACAGTGAACACTGAAGCTTTCTTT. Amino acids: CAGGTVNTEAFF.